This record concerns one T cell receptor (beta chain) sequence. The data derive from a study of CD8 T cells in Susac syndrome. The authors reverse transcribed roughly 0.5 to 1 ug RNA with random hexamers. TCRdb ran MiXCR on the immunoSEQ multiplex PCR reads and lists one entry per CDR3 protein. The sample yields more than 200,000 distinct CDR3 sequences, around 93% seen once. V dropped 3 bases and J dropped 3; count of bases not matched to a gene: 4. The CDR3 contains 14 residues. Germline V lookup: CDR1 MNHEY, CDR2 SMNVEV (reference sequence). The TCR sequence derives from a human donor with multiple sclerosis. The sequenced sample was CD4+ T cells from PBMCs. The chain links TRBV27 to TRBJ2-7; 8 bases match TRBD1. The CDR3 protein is CASSLAGTGYEQYF. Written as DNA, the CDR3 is TGTGCCAGCAGTTTGGCCGGGACAGGCTACGAGCAGTACTTC.